The clone carrying this TCR beta chain was seen only a few times. Its matching antigen is unknown. These data come from a study of Ad26.COV2.S vaccination and SARS-CoV-2 variants. Study details: Donor was in the COV1001 Ad26.COV2.S trial arm. Study outcomes and limitations: A substantial breadth of spike-specific CD8+ and CD4+ T cell responses after vaccination has been reported. While placebo recipients had lower spike-specific TCR breadth, vaccine recipients had more.

Sequencing was performed with immunoSEQ multiplex PCR; in TCRdb, only in-frame clones are kept and a portion is missing. The sample contains around 450,000 clones, about 88% of which appear only once. The germline V gene encodes CDR1 MNHEY and CDR2 SMNVEV (reference sequence). The CDR3 is 17 amino acids. V gave up 4 bases and J gave up 2 bases, with 18 bases separating them. Described treatment: roughly 18 received Ad26.COV2.S at low or high dose, single or two shots; several received placebo; per-sample allocation not given. The study sampled participants on day 63 after the first vaccine or placebo injection.

The chain joins TRBV27 to TRBJ1-5, with a possible D match to TRBD1 (6 bases). The receptor was derived from a person aged 18 to 59 who received the Ad26.COV2.S COVID-19 vaccine or a placebo. Here the sequenced sample was peripheral blood, taken in a trial of Ad26.COV2.S vaccine versus placebo. CDR3 sequence: CASSSQGGFFGNQPQHF. CDR3 nucleotides: TGTGCCAGCAGTTCACAAGGGGGGTTCTTTGGCAATCAGCCCCAGCATTTT.